Listed here is a single TCR beta chain. Its target is not known. The record originates from a study of vaccination and CD4 T cells after COVID-19. Study-wide context: Spike peptides, overlapping and drawn from SARS-CoV-2, HCoV-NL63, HCoV-OC43 and HCoV-229E, were used to stimulate cells.

Treatment noted: roughly 10-day PBMC culture with coronavirus spike peptide pools or control peptides (ViraFEST assay). Half-medium changes with fresh IL-2 medium occurred on days 3 and 7. The study sequenced cultured CD4+ T cell DNA using the Oncomine TCR Beta short-read assay. Genomic DNA was isolated from cultured CD4+ T cells. TCRdb recomputed calls from the PCR reads with MiXCR, one row per CDR3 protein. This table has 15,000 or so distinct CDR3 sequences, about 29% appearing once. The CDR3 covers 15 residues. The ends were cut back, 1 base at V and 3 bases at J, with 13 bases in the middle. CDR1 and CDR2 (germline): SGHRS, YFSETQ.

The material sequenced was cultured CD4+ T cells from blood. This rearrangement joins TRBV5-1 to TRBJ1-1; D uncertain. The sequence was obtained from a human donor with COVID-19. CDR3 residues: CASSLLRLSDTEAFF. Here the CDR3 DNA reads TGCGCCAGCAGCTTGCTGCGATTGTCGGACACTGAAGCTTTCTTT.